This T cell receptor beta chain appears in the sequencing data of a study of human T cells and chemical hapten exposure. TCRdb called the RACE reads again in MiXCR, with one record for every CDR3 protein. The data show approximately 400,000 distinct CDR3 sequences, approximately 4.4% seen once. V was shortened by 7 bases and J by 5 bases, with 14 bases between the two germline ends. Germline V gene lookup returns CDR1 SQVTM and CDR2 ANQGSEA. This CDR3 is built from 13 residues. Noted time point: patch test 1, 2 weeks after DPC sensitization. This sample's treatment: therapeutic diphenylcyclopropenone sensitization with weekly scalp DPC. In its sample, this clonotype was seen many times.

This receptor was taken from a woman between 45 and 60 years old with alopecia areata. Some clones in this sample may be carry-over from other donors' samples. The sample consisted of whole blood, taken in connection with sensitization to the hapten diphenylcyclopropenone (DPC). This sequence joins TRBV29-1 and TRBJ2-2; perhaps D is TRBD1 or TRBD2 (6 bases each). In DNA form, the CDR3 reads TGCAGCGCCAGGGGAGGAAGGACCGGGGAGCTGTTTTTT. This gives the protein CSARGGRTGELFF.